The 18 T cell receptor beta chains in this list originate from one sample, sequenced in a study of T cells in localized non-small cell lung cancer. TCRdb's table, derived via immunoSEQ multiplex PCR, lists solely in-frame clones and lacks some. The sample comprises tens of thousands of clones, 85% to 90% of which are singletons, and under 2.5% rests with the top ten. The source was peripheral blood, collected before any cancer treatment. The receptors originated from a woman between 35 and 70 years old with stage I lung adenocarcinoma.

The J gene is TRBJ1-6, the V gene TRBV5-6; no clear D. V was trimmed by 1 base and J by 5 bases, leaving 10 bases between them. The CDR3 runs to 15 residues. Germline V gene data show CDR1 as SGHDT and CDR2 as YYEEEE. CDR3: CASSLLDGNNSPLHF. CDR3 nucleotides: TGTGCCAGCAGCTTGTTGGATGGGAATAATTCACCCCTCCACTTT.

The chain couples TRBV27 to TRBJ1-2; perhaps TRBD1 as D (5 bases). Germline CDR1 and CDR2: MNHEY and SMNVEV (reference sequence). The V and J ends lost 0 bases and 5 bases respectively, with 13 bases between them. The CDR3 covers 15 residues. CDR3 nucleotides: TGTGCCAGCAGTTTATCCTCACGGGGACGGTATGGCTACACCTTC. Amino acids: CASSLSSRGRYGYTF.

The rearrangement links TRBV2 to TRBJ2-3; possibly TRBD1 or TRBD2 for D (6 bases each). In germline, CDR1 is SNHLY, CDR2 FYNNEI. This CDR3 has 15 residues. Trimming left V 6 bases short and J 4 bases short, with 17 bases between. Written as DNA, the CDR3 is TGTGCCAGCAGCCGGGGGCTGGCAGGGTCAGATACGCAGTATTTT. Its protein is CASSRGLAGSDTQYF.

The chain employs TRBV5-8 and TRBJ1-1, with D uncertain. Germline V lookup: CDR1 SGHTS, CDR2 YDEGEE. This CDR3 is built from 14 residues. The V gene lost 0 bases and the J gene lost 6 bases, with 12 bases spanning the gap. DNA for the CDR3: TGTGCCAGCAGCTTGGTGACGGGTAAGGCTGAAGCTTTCTTT. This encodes CASSLVTGKAEAFF. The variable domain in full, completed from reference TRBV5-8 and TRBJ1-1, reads EAGVTQSPTHLIKTRGQQATLRCSPISGHTSVYWYQQALGLGLQFLLWYDEGEERNRGNFPPRFSGRQFPNYSSELNVNALELEDSALYLCASSLVTGKAEAFFGQGTRLTVV.

In DNA, the CDR3 is TGCGCCAGCAGCTTGGGAGCCACAGATACGCAGTATTTT. Its protein is CASSLGATDTQYF. V usage is TRBV5-1 and J usage is TRBJ2-3; no firm D call. Trimming took off 0 bases at V and 2 bases at J, with 4 bases between the two ends. Germline-derived CDR1 and CDR2 are SGHRS and YFSETQ. CDR3 size: 13 residues.

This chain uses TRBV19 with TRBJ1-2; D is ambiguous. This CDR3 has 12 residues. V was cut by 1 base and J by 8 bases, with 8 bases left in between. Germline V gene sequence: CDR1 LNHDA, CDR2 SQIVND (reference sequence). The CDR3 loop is CASSIGPMGYTF. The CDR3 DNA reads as TGTGCCAGTAGTATAGGGCCGATGGGCTACACCTTC.

The CDR3 is CASSLRRQETQYF. Here the CDR3 DNA reads TGTGCCAGCAGCTTAAGACGGCAAGAGACCCAGTACTTC. The V gene is TRBV7-2, the J gene TRBJ2-5; D uncertain. The CDR3 runs to 13 residues. Trimming took off 2 bases at V and 2 bases at J, with 6 bases between the two ends. Germline V gene data show CDR1 as SGHTA and CDR2 as FQGNSA.

The CDR3, as DNA: TGTGCCAGCTCACCGGGGATGACGAGCTCCTACAATGAGCAGTTCTTC. As protein: CASSPGMTSSYNEQFF. The rearrangement links TRBV18 to TRBJ2-1; D is ambiguous. This CDR3 is built from 16 residues. V gave up 3 bases and J gave up 0 bases, with 12 bases separating them. Germline assignment: CDR1 KGHSH and CDR2 LQKENI.

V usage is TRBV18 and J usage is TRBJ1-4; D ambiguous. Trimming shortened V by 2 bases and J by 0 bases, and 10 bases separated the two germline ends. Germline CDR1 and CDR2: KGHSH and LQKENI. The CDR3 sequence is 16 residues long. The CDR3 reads CASSPSTKTTNEKLFF. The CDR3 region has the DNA TGTGCCAGCTCACCATCAACAAAGACAACTAATGAAAAACTGTTTTTT.

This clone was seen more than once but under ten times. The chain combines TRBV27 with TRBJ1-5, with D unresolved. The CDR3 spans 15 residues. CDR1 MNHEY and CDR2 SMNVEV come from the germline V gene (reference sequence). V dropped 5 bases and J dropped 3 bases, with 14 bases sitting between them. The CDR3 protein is CASSPRYTTNQPQHF. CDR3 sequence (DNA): TGTGCCAGCAGTCCCCGGTACACGACCAATCAGCCCCAGCATTTT.

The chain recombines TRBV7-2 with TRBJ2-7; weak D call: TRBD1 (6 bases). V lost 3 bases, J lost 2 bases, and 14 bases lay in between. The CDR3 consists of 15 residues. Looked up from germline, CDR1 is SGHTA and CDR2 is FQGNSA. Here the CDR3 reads CASSFTAQGTYEQYF. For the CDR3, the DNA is TGTGCCAGCAGCTTTACGGCCCAGGGGACCTACGAGCAGTACTTC.

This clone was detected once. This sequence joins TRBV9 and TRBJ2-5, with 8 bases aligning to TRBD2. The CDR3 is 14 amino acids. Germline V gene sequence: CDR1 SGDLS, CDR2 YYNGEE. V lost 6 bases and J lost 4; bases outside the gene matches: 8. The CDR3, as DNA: TGTGCCAGCAATCGCGGGGGGACTAGAGAGACCCAGTACTTC. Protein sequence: CASNRGGTRETQYF.

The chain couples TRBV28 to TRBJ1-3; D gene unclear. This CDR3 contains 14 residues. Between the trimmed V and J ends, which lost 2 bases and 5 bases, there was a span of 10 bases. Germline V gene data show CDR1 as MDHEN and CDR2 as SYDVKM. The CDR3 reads CASSLTNLRNTIYF. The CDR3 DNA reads TGTGCCAGCAGTTTAACCAATTTAAGAAACACCATATATTTT.

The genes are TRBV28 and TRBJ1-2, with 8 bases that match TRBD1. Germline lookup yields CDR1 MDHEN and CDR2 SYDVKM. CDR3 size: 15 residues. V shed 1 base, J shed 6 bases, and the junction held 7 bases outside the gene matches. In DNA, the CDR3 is TGTGCCAGCAGTTTATCATATGACAGGGGCAATGGCTACACCTTC. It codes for CASSLSYDRGNGYTF.

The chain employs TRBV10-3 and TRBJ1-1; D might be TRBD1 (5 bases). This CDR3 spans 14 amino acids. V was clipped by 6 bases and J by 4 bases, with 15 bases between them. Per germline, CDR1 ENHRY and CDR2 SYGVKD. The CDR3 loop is CAISRVGDGTEAFF. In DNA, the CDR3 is TGTGCCATCAGCAGGGTCGGGGATGGCACTGAAGCTTTCTTT.

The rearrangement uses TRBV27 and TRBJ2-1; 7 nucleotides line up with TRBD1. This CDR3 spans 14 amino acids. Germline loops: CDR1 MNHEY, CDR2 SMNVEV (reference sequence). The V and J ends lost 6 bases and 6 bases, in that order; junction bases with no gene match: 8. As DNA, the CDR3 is TGTGCCAGCAGGAGGGACAGAGGGGTCAATGAGCAGTTCTTC. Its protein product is CASRRDRGVNEQFF.

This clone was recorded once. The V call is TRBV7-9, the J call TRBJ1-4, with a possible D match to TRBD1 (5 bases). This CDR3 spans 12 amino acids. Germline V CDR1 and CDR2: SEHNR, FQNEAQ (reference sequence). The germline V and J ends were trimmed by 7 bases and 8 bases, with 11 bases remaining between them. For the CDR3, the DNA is TGTGCCAGCACCCAATGGGGGGAAAAACTGTTTTTT. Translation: CASTQWGEKLFF.

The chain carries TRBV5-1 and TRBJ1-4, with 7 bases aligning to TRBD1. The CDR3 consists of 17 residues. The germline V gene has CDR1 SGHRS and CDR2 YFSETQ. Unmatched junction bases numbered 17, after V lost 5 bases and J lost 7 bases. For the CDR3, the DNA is TGCGCCAGCAGTCTGACGGGACAGCCTTCATTCAGTGAAAAACTGTTTTTT. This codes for CASSLTGQPSFSEKLFF. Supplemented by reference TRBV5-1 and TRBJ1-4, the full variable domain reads KAGVTQTPRYLIKTRGQQVTLSCSPISGHRSVSWYQQTPGQGLQFLFEYFSETQRNKGNFPGRFSGRQFSNSRSEMNVSTLELGDSALYLCASSLTGQPSFSEKLFFGSGTQLSVL.